A single TCR beta chain is shown here with its context. This entry is derived from a study of T-cell reconstitution after alpha-beta-depleted transplantation in children. The authors prepared the TCRbeta library with unique molecular identifiers. TCRdb redid the calling of the PCR reads with MiXCR, one entry per CDR3 protein. Of around 960,000 distinct CDR3 sequences listed, about 29% are singletons. This CDR3 is 15 amino acids long. J gave up 5 bases and V 6 bases, and 7 bases lay outside the gene matches. Looked up from germline, CDR1 is SNHLY and CDR2 is FYNNEI. The V and J genes are TRBV2 and TRBJ2-2; 9 bases are a match to TRBD1. This TCR was sampled from a boy under two years old who had a stem cell transplant for SCID, so the T cells may come from the graft donor. Here the sequenced sample was PBMCs, mostly from graft donor cells, taken 360 days after TCRalphabeta/CD19-depleted stem cell transplant. Here the CDR3 reads CASRENRGQTGELFF. Here the CDR3 DNA reads TGTGCCAGCAGAGAGAACAGGGGGCAAACCGGGGAGCTGTTTTTT.